The 8 T cell receptor beta chains in this list originate from one sample, sequenced in a study of PD-1 blockade in mismatch repair-deficient tumors. The data were produced by immunoSEQ multiplex PCR, yet TCRdb's version contains in-frame clones alone and is incomplete. The table shows 95,000 to 150,000 clones, with about 88% occurring only once. Sample: peripheral blood, taken 44 weeks after starting pembrolizumab. These receptors were obtained from an adult with mismatch repair-deficient cancer.

V and J are TRBV30 and TRBJ2-3; D may correspond to TRBD1 or TRBD2 (5 bases each). The CDR3 has 17 amino acids. V shed 0 bases and J shed 2 bases, with 18 bases lying between them. From germline, CDR1 is GTSNPN and CDR2 SVGIG (reference sequence). The DNA of the CDR3 is TGTGCCTGGAGTGTAAGAGGGGCCCTCCACCCCACAGATACGCAGTATTTT. Translation: CAWSVRGALHPTDTQYF.

As for this clone: Other DNA sequences in the sample encode the same CDR3. The chain carries TRBV6-5 and TRBJ2-7; no reliable D call. The CDR3 runs 13 residues. Germline V gene data show CDR1 as MNHEY and CDR2 as SVGAGI. V was trimmed by 3 bases and J by 1 base, leaving 7 bases between them. This chain's CDR3 is CASSYPGSYEQYF. The CDR3 DNA follows: TGTGCCAGCAGTTATCCAGGATCCTACGAGCAGTACTTC.

The chain has TRBV6-6 and TRBJ2-4; the D is unclear. The CDR3 is 15 residues long. Trimming removed 2 bases at V and 2 bases at J, with 10 bases between. Germline assignment: CDR1 MNHNY and CDR2 SVGAGI (reference sequence). The CDR3 region has the DNA TGTGCCAGCAGTTACGTGGGGATCTCCAAAAACATTCAGTACTTC. Protein sequence: CASSYVGISKNIQYF.

The rearrangement links TRBV5-1 to TRBJ2-7; 10 bases line up with TRBD1. This CDR3 has 14 residues. Per the germline V gene, CDR1 is SGHRS and CDR2 is YFSETQ. The ends lost 4 bases at V and 4 bases at J; junction bases unmatched: 5. This CDR3 reads CASSPGQGDYEQYF. The CDR3 DNA is TGCGCCAGCAGCCCTGGACAGGGGGATTACGAGCAGTACTTC.

The rearrangement links TRBV5-5 to TRBJ2-5; a weak D match, TRBD2 (6 bases). Germline V gene lookup returns CDR1 SGHKS and CDR2 YYEKEE (reference sequence). The CDR3 loop spans 14 amino acids. Trimming shortened V by 3 bases and J by 5 bases, and 14 bases separated the two germline ends. The CDR3, as DNA: TGTGCCAGCAGCTCGCGGAGGGAGTTGGAGACCCAGTACTTC. Its protein product is CASSSRRELETQYF.

The genes are TRBV28 and TRBJ2-7; 8 nucleotides line up with TRBD1. The V segment lost 7 bases and the J segment 4 bases; nucleotides outside the gene matches: 15. Germline-derived CDR1 and CDR2 are MDHEN and SYDVKM. This CDR3 is 16 amino acids long. CDR3 DNA: TGTGCCAGCACTGCGATCGGCGTCAGGGGGCCTTACGAGCAGTACTTC. It encodes CASTAIGVRGPYEQYF.

The chain is built from TRBV7-3 and TRBJ2-3, with 9 bases that match TRBD2. Germline V CDR1 and CDR2: SGHTA, FQGTGA. V lost 5 bases, J lost 1 base, and 4 bases stayed unmatched. The CDR3 totals 15 residues. CDR3 in amino acids: CASSLSGRGTDTQYF. The CDR3 DNA is TGTGCCAGCAGCCTTAGCGGGAGAGGCACAGATACGCAGTATTTT.

The V and J genes are TRBV6-5 and TRBJ1-5, with 9 positions matching TRBD1. V shed 5 bases, J shed 1 base, and the junction held 3 bases outside the gene matches. The CDR3 consists of 15 residues. The germline gives CDR1 MNHEY, CDR2 SVGAGI. The CDR3 coding sequence is TGTGCCAGCAGTCACGGGACAGGGAGCAATCAGCCCCAGCATTTT. Amino acid sequence: CASSHGTGSNQPQHF.